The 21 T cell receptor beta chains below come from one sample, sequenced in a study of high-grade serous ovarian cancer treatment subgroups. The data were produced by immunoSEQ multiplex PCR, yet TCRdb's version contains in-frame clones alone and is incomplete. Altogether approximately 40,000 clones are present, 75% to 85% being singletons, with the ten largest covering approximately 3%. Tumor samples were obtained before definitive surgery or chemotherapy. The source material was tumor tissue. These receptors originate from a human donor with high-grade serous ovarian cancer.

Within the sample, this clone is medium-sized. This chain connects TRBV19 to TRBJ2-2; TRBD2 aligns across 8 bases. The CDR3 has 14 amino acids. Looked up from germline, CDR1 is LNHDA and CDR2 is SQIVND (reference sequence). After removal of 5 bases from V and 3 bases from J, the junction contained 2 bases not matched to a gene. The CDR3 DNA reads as TGTGCCAGTAGTGGCGGGGGGTACACCGGGGAGCTGTTTTTT. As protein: CASSGGGYTGELFF.

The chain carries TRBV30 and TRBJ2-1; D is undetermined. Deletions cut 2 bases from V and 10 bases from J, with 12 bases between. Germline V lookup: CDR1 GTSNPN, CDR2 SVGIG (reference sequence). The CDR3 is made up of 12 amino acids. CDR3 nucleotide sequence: TGTGCCTGGAGTCTCTCCTCTAGGGAGCAGTTCTTC. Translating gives CAWSLSSREQFF.

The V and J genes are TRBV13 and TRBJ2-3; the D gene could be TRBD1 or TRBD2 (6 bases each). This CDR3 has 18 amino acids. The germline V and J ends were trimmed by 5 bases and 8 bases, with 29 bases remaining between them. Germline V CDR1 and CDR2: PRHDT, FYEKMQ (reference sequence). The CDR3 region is CASSLRGAGALQARTQYF. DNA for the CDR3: TGTGCCAGCAGCCTCCGCGGGGCAGGGGCGCTCCAGGCGCGTACGCAGTATTTT.

The CDR3 protein is CASSFLGSNQPQHF. The DNA for the CDR3 is TGTGCCAGCAGTTTTTTGGGCAGCAATCAGCCCCAGCATTTT. This chain joins TRBV27 and TRBJ1-5; D uncertain. CDR3 length: 14 residues. V was clipped by 3 bases and J by 1 base, with 7 bases between them. Germline V gene sequence: CDR1 MNHEY, CDR2 SMNVEV (reference sequence).

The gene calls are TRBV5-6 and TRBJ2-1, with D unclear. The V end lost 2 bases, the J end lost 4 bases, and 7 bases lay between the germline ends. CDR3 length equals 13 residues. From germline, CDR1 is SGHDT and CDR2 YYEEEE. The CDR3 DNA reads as TGTGCCAGCAGCTTCGGCCCTTACAATGAGCAGTTCTTC. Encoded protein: CASSFGPYNEQFF.

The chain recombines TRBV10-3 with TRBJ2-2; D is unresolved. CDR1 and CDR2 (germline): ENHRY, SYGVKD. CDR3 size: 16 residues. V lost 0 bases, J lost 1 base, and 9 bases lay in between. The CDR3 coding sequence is TGTGCCATCAGTGAGTCGACATGGCTGAACACCGGGGAGCTGTTTTTT. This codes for CAISESTWLNTGELFF.

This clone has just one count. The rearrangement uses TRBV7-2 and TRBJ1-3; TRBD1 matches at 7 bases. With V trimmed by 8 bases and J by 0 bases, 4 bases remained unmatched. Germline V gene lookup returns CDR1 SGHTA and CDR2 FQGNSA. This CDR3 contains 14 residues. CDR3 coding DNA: TGTGCCAGCGGGGGACAGATCTCTGGAAACACCATATATTTT. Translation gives CASGGQISGNTIYF.

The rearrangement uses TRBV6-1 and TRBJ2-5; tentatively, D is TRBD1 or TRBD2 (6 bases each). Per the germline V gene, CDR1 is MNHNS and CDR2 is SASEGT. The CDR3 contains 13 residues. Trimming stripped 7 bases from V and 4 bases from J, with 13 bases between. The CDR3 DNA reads TGTGCCAGCAAGCCCAGGGGAGGAGAGACCCAGTACTTC. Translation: CASKPRGGETQYF.

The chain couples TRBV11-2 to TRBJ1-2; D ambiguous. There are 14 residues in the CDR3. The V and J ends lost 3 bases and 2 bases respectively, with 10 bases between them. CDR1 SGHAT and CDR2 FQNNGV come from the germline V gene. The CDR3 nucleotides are TGTGCCAGCAGCTTCACCGGGCAGAACTATGGCTACACCTTC. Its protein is CASSFTGQNYGYTF.

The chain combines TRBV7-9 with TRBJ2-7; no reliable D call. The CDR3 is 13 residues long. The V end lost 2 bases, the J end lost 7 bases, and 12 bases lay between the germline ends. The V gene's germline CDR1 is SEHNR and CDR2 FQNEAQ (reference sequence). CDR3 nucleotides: TGTGCCAGCAGCTTAATAGTGCGTGGGGAGCAGTACTTC. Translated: CASSLIVRGEQYF.

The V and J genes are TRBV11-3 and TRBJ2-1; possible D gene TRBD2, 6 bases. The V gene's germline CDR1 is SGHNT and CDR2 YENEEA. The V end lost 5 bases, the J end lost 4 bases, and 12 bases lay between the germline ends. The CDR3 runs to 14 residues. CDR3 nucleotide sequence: TGTGCCAGCAGCGCGCAGGGACTGTACAATGAGCAGTTCTTC. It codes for CASSAQGLYNEQFF.

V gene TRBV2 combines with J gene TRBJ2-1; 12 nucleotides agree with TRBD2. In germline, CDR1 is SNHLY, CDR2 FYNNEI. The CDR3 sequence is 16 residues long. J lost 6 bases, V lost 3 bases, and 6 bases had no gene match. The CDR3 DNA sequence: TGTGCCAGCAGTGATGGACTAGCGGGGAGTGGCAATGAGCAGTTCTTC. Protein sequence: CASSDGLAGSGNEQFF.

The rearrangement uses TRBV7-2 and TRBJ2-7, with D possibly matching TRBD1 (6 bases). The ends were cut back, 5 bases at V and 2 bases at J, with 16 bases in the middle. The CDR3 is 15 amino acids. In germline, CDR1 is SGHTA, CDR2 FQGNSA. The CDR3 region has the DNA TGTGCCAGCAGCCTAAGGGGGACGCTCCCCTACGAGCAGTACTTC. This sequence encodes CASSLRGTLPYEQYF.

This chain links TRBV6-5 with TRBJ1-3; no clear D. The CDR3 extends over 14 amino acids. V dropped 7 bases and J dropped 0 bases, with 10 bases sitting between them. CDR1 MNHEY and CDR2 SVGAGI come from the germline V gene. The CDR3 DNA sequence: TGTGCCAGCAAAGGAAGTGGCTCTGGAAACACCATATATTTT. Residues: CASKGSGSGNTIYF.

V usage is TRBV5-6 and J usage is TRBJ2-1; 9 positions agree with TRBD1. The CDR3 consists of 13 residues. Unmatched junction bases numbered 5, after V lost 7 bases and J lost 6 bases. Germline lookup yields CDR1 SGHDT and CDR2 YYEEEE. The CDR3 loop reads CASRDRVRNEQFF. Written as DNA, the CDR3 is TGTGCCAGCCGGGACAGGGTCCGCAATGAGCAGTTCTTC.

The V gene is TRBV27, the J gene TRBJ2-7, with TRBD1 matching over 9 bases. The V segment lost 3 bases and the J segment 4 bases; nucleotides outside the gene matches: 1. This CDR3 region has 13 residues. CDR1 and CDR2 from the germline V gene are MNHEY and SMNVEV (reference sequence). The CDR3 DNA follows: TGTGCCAGCAGTTTCGGACAGGGGTACGAGCAGTACTTC. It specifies CASSFGQGYEQYF.

CDR3 amino acids: CAWSAVRNSPLHF. CDR3 coding DNA: TGTGCCTGGAGTGCAGTTCGTAATTCACCCCTCCACTTT. The chain is built from TRBV30 and TRBJ1-6; D is uncertain. Trimming took off 1 base at V and 6 bases at J, with 7 bases between the two ends. CDR1 and CDR2 (germline): GTSNPN, SVGIG (reference sequence). The CDR3 has 13 amino acids.

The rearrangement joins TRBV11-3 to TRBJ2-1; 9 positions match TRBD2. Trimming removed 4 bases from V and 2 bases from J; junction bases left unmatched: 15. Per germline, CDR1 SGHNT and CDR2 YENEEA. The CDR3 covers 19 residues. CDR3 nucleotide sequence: TGTGCCAGCAGCTCCGCTAGGGGCGGGAGGGCGGGGGCCTACAATGAGCAGTTCTTC. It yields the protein CASSSARGGRAGAYNEQFF.

The CDR3 coding sequence is TGTGCCAGTAGACAACGTACGGCCGGGGAGCTGTTTTTT. Its translation: CASRQRTAGELFF. The chain employs TRBV19 and TRBJ2-2, with D unresolved. CDR1 is LNHDA and CDR2 is SQIVND in the germline V gene (reference sequence). Trimming stripped 6 bases from V and 6 bases from J, with 11 bases between. The CDR3 runs 13 residues.

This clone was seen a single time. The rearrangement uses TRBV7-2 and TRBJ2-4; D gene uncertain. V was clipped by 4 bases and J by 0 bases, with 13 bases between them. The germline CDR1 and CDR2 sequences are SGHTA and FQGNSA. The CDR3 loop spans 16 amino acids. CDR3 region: CASSSILTVAKNIQYF. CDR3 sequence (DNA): TGTGCCAGCAGCTCTATCCTTACGGTAGCCAAAAACATTCAGTACTTC.

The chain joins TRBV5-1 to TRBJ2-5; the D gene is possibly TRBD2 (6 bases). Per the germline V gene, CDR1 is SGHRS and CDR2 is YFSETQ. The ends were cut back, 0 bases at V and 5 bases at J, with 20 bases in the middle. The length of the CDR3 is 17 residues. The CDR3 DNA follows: TGCGCCAGCAGCTTGGTCCTCGGGACGGGAGTGGCGGAGACCCAGTACTTC. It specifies CASSLVLGTGVAETQYF.